These 14 T cell receptor beta chains were all obtained from the same sample, sequenced in a study of cytomegalovirus exposure and HLA in healthy donors. The primer mix had 60 Vbeta and 13 Jbeta primers. TCRdb's table, derived via immunoSEQ multiplex PCR, lists solely in-frame clones and lacks some. Of some 150,000 clones listed, 77% are singletons. Specimen: PBMCs. The receptors stem from a female donor in good health and CMV-seronegative.

V and J are TRBV6-5 and TRBJ2-7, with a tentative D call TRBD2 (5 bases). CDR3 length: 12 amino acids. Germline values: CDR1 MNHEY, CDR2 SVGAGI. V was pared by 4 bases and J by 4 bases, with 8 bases between. The CDR3 spells CASSSPGYEQYF. CDR3 nucleotides: TGTGCCAGCAGTTCTCCGGGGTACGAGCAGTACTTC.

This chain links TRBV27 with TRBJ2-3; TRBD2 matches 10 bases. CDR3 size: 15 residues. Germline V gene sequence: CDR1 MNHEY, CDR2 SMNVEV (reference sequence). V shed 6 bases, J shed 1 base, and the junction held 4 bases outside the gene matches. The CDR3 region is CASRAGTSGTDTQYF. DNA of the CDR3: TGTGCCAGCAGGGCCGGGACTAGCGGCACAGATACGCAGTATTTT.

This chain joins TRBV9 and TRBJ2-1; weak D call: TRBD1 (7 bases). The CDR3 has 17 amino acids. V was trimmed by 5 bases and J by 5 bases, leaving 23 bases between them. Per the germline V gene, CDR1 is SGDLS and CDR2 is YYNGEE. The CDR3 nucleotides are TGTGCCAGCAGAGATCCCAACAGGGGCGGGACTGACAATGAGCAGTTCTTC. Residues: CASRDPNRGGTDNEQFF.

The V call is TRBV2, the J call TRBJ1-3; D is unresolved. The length of the CDR3 is 15 residues. V dropped 4 bases and J dropped 0 bases, with 10 bases sitting between them. The germline V gene encodes CDR1 SNHLY and CDR2 FYNNEI. This CDR3 is CASSVGVISGNTIYF. In DNA form, the CDR3 reads TGTGCCAGCAGTGTCGGGGTGATCTCTGGAAACACCATATATTTT.

A note on this clone: The junction shows a germline mismatch at one end, possibly a read error. The rearrangement links TRBV11-3 to TRBJ2-2; D gene unclear. CDR1 is SGHNT, CDR2 YENEEA, per germline. The CDR3 sequence is 14 residues long. The CDR3 region has the DNA TGTGCCAGCAGCTTAGACCCGAACACCGAGGAGCTGTTTTTT. Translating gives CASSLDPNTEELFF.

The rearrangement joins TRBV10-3 to TRBJ2-3; TRBD2 matches at 10 bases. The CDR3 has 15 residues. V dropped 9 bases and J dropped 1; count of bases not matched to a gene: 7. Germline V gene sequence: CDR1 ENHRY, CDR2 SYGVKD. CDR3 loop: CAISDLAGGTDTQYF. CDR3 nucleotides: TGTGCCATAAGCGACCTAGCGGGGGGCACAGATACGCAGTATTTT.

The chain couples TRBV9 to TRBJ2-3; 8 nucleotides align to TRBD2. CDR1 is SGDLS and CDR2 is YYNGEE in the germline V gene. This CDR3 comprises 17 residues. V lost 0 bases and J lost 6; bases outside the gene matches: 12. Here the CDR3 reads CASSVASGGGPGDTQYF. The CDR3 DNA reads TGTGCCAGCAGCGTAGCGTCGGGCGGGGGGCCTGGGGATACGCAGTATTTT.

The V and J genes are TRBV19 and TRBJ2-1, with 10 bases that match TRBD2. V dropped 10 bases and J dropped 6; count of bases not matched to a gene: 21. Germline values: CDR1 LNHDA, CDR2 SQIVND (reference sequence). CDR3 length: 18 amino acids. The CDR3 is CANRAGLAGAIGFNEQFF. Here the CDR3 DNA reads TGTGCCAATCGGGCGGGGCTAGCGGGGGCGATAGGGTTCAATGAGCAGTTCTTC. Supplemented by reference TRBV19 and TRBJ2-1, the full variable domain reads DGGITQSPKYLFRKEGQNVTLSCEQNLNHDAMYWYRQDPGQGLRLIYYSQIVNDFQKGDIAEGYSVSREKKESFPLTVTSAQKNPTAFYLCANRAGLAGAIGFNEQFFGPGTRLTVL.

This sequence joins TRBV28 and TRBJ1-2, with D possibly TRBD1 on 6 matching bases. CDR3 size: 14 residues. Deletions cut 5 bases from V and 5 bases from J, with 15 bases between. CDR1 and CDR2 from the germline V gene are MDHEN and SYDVKM. The CDR3 protein is CASSPGQTFYGYTF. CDR3 DNA sequence: TGTGCCAGCAGTCCAGGACAGACGTTTTATGGCTACACCTTC.

This clone was counted between two and nine times. The chain links TRBV5-8 to TRBJ2-3; TRBD1 might be the D (6 bases). The CDR3 covers 17 residues. Germline V gives CDR1 SGHTS, CDR2 YDEGEE. Trimming removed 0 bases at V and 0 bases at J, with 14 bases between. CDR3 DNA sequence: TGTGCCAGCAGCTTGGCCATACAGGGAGATAGCACAGATACGCAGTATTTT. It is translated as CASSLAIQGDSTDTQYF.

The genes are TRBV10-1 and TRBJ2-7, with 8 bases identical to TRBD1. The germline V gene has CDR1 WNHNN and CDR2 SYGVQD (reference sequence). The CDR3 loop spans 14 amino acids. Germline trimming cut 4 bases from V and 4 bases from J; bases unmatched to any gene: 6. CDR3 region: CASSGGTGKYEQYF. The DNA for the CDR3 is TGCGCCAGCAGTGGGGGGACAGGTAAATACGAGCAGTACTTC.

This clone was counted a few times. The rearrangement links TRBV15 to TRBJ2-1; 12 bases are a match to TRBD2. CDR1 and CDR2 (germline): LNHNV, YYDKDF (reference sequence). After removal of 1 base from V and 5 bases from J, the junction contained 15 bases not matched to a gene. The CDR3 is 20 amino acids. In nucleotides, the CDR3 is TGTGCCACCAGCAGAGGCCCACTAGCGGGGGGACGCCTAATTGACAATGAGCAGTTCTTC. Amino acid sequence: CATSRGPLAGGRLIDNEQFF.

The genes are TRBV27 and TRBJ2-7; 9 bases are a match to TRBD2. Germline V gene data show CDR1 as MNHEY and CDR2 as SMNVEV (reference sequence). The V segment lost 5 bases and the J segment 9 bases; nucleotides outside the gene matches: 14. This CDR3 is 15 amino acids long. CDR3 in amino acids: CASSLGSSGGLGQYF. The CDR3, as DNA: TGTGCCAGCAGTCTGGGTAGTAGCGGGGGTCTCGGGCAGTACTTC.

The V and J genes are TRBV7-2 and TRBJ2-1, with 8 nucleotides matching TRBD2. CDR1 SGHTA and CDR2 FQGNSA come from the germline V gene. This CDR3 comprises 17 residues. The V and J ends lost 2 bases and 3 bases, in that order; junction bases with no gene match: 9. CDR3 DNA: TGTGCCAGCAGCTTAAAATATCCCGCGGGAGGCTACAATGAGCAGTTCTTC. Its translation is CASSLKYPAGGYNEQFF.